The 12 T cell receptor beta chains below all came from one sample that was sequenced in a study of blood T cell repertoires in COVID-19. The table came from immunoSEQ multiplex PCR; TCRdb's copy has only in-frame clones and leaves some out. Here the sample spans about 220,000 clones, 82% being singletons. The sequenced sample was PBMCs or T cells enriched from blood (not recorded which). The receptors shown here come from a woman in her fifties or sixties who had recovered from COVID-19.

The rearrangement joins TRBV7-9 to TRBJ1-3; no clear D. V dropped 8 bases and J dropped 1 base, with 18 bases sitting between them. This CDR3 has 16 amino acids. Germline values: CDR1 SEHNR, CDR2 FQNEAQ (reference sequence). In DNA, the CDR3 is TGTGCCAGCCTCCCTAAAGTGAGGGTGTCTGGAAACACCATATATTTT. This encodes CASLPKVRVSGNTIYF. Complete variable domain (other parts from reference TRBV7-9 and TRBJ1-3): DTGVSQNPRHKITKRGQNVTFRCDPISEHNRLYWYRQTLGQGPEFLTYFQNEAQLEKSRLLSDRFSAERPKGSFSTLEIQRTEQGDSAMYLCASLPKVRVSGNTIYFGEGSWLTVV.

This chain connects TRBV10-3 to TRBJ2-3, with 7 bases identical to TRBD1. J was trimmed by 4 bases and V by 3 bases; bases with no gene match: 4. CDR3 length: 14 residues. Germline V gene data show CDR1 as ENHRY and CDR2 as SYGVKD. The CDR3 DNA is TGTGCCATCAGTGAAAGGGACAGCCCAGATACGCAGTATTTT. It translates to CAISERDSPDTQYF.

This clone came up a few times. The rearrangement links TRBV6-6 to TRBJ1-4; D is ambiguous. Germline-derived CDR1 and CDR2 are MNHNY and SVGAGI (reference sequence). The CDR3 is 17 residues long. Trimming took off 5 bases at V and 0 bases at J, with 16 bases between the two ends. DNA of the CDR3: TGTGCCAGCAGTCAAACTTGGGAGGGCGCAACTAATGAAAAACTGTTTTTT. Translating gives CASSQTWEGATNEKLFF.

The rearrangement joins TRBV12-3 or TRBV12-4 to TRBJ1-2, with D perhaps matching TRBD1 (5 bases). V lost 5 bases and J lost 6, with 13 bases in between. CDR3 length equals 13 residues. CDR3 amino acids: CASSGRVVDGYTF. The CDR3 DNA follows: TGTGCCAGCAGTGGCAGGGTGGTGGATGGCTACACCTTC.

The J gene is TRBJ2-7, the V gene TRBV11-2, with a tentative D call TRBD1 (6 bases). CDR3 size: 13 residues. Trimming left V 0 bases short and J 6 bases short, with 9 bases between. Germline V CDR1 and CDR2: SGHAT, FQNNGV. This CDR3 reads CASSLEGHGEQYF. In nucleotides, the CDR3 is TGTGCCAGCAGCTTAGAGGGACACGGCGAGCAGTACTTC.

V usage is TRBV7-2 and J usage is TRBJ2-3, with 8 bases matching TRBD1. This CDR3 spans 17 amino acids. The germline V gene encodes CDR1 SGHTA and CDR2 FQGNSA. The V gene end was trimmed by 1 base and the J gene end by 4 bases; junction bases not matched to a gene: 10. The CDR3 sequence is CASSLGGAGGEADTQYF. As DNA, the CDR3 is TGTGCCAGCAGCTTAGGGGGGGCAGGGGGCGAAGCAGATACGCAGTATTTT. The full variable domain, with the rest looked up from reference TRBV7-2 and TRBJ2-3, is GAGVSQSPSNKVTEKGKDVELRCDPISGHTALYWYRQSLGQGLEFLIYFQGNSAPDKSGLPSDRFSAERTGGSVSTLTIQRTQQEDSAVYLCASSLGGAGGEADTQYFGPGTRLTVL.

The V call is TRBV11-2, the J call TRBJ2-2; 9 bases are a match to TRBD2. This CDR3 region has 15 residues. The trim removed 6 bases at V and 2 bases at J, leaving 4 bases unmatched. Germline V gene sequence: CDR1 SGHAT, CDR2 FQNNGV. CDR3 coding DNA: TGTGCCAGCAGTCGGACTAGCGAAAACACCGGGGAGCTGTTTTTT. Its translation: CASSRTSENTGELFF.

The chain combines TRBV5-1 with TRBJ2-7, with 9 nucleotides matching TRBD2. With 4 bases clipped from V and 0 bases from J, the junction kept 5 bases outside the gene matches. This CDR3 has 15 amino acids. Germline CDR1 reads SGHRS; CDR2 reads YFSETQ. Here the CDR3 DNA reads TGCGCCAGCAGCCCTGTAGCGGGAGACTCCTACGAGCAGTACTTC. Translating gives CASSPVAGDSYEQYF. Using reference TRBV5-1 and TRBJ2-7 for the parts outside the CDR3, the full variable domain is KAGVTQTPRYLIKTRGQQVTLSCSPISGHRSVSWYQQTPGQGLQFLFEYFSETQRNKGNFPGRFSGRQFSNSRSEMNVSTLELGDSALYLCASSPVAGDSYEQYFGPGTRLTVT.

A single count supports this clone. The chain carries TRBV19 and TRBJ1-2; perhaps TRBD1 as D (5 bases). The V end lost 3 bases, the J end lost 1 base, and 18 bases lay between the germline ends. Germline V gene lookup returns CDR1 LNHDA and CDR2 SQIVND (reference sequence). CDR3 length equals 17 residues. The CDR3 DNA reads as TGTGCCAGTAGTATTCAGGGTCCAGTGGTGGGTAACTATGGCTACACCTTC. It yields the protein CASSIQGPVVGNYGYTF.

The rearrangement joins TRBV4-2 to TRBJ2-7; D perhaps matches TRBD1 (6 bases). The CDR3 consists of 15 residues. Trimming left V 0 bases short and J 4 bases short, with 13 bases between. Per germline, CDR1 LGHNA and CDR2 YNFKEQ. CDR3 DNA sequence: TGTGCCAGCAGCCAAGATCAGGACAGAGTATACGAGCAGTACTTC. Translation gives CASSQDQDRVYEQYF.

The chain recombines TRBV27 with TRBJ2-7, with D possibly being TRBD2 (6 bases). This CDR3 has 14 residues. The V gene lost 6 bases and the J gene lost 6 bases, with 18 bases spanning the gap. Germline CDR1 and CDR2: MNHEY and SMNVEV (reference sequence). The CDR3 DNA is TGTGCCAGCAGGCCTCTAGGAGGGCCTCTCGAGCAGTACTTC. Protein product: CASRPLGGPLEQYF.

This chain uses TRBV7-7 with TRBJ2-5; 7 bases are a match to TRBD1. The length of the CDR3 is 15 residues. Losses at the gene ends were 4 bases for V and 1 base for J; bases not matched to a gene: 6. In germline, CDR1 is SSHAT, CDR2 FNYEAQ (reference sequence). This CDR3 reads CASSSTQGPQETQYF. DNA of the CDR3: TGTGCCAGCAGCTCAACACAGGGGCCCCAAGAGACCCAGTACTTC.